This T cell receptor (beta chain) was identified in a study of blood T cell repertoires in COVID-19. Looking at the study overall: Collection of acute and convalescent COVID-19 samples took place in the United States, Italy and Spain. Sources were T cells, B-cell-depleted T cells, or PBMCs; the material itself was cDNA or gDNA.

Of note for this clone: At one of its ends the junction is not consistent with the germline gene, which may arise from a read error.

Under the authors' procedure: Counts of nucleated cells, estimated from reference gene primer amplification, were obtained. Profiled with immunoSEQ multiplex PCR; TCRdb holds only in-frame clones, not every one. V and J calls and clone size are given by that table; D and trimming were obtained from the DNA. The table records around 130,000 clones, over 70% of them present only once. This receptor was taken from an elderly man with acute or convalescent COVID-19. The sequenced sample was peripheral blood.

CDR3 DNA sequence: TGTGCCAGCCGTGACAGGGTAAGATCCTACGAGCAGTACTTC. Its protein is CASRDRVRSYEQYF. The gene calls are TRBV2 and TRBJ2-7; 7 bases fit TRBD1. The length of the CDR3 is 14 residues. Per the germline V gene, CDR1 is SNHLY and CDR2 is FYNNEI.